The 31 T cell receptor beta chains listed next were all sequenced from one sample in a study of identical twins (dated by TCRdb to the mid-2010s). Library method: 5' RACE. Sequenced using an Illumina HiSeq 2000. TCRdb reworked the public reads: Q25 trimming with fastp, MiXCR clone assembly, productive beta chains retained. Identical CDR3 proteins give one entry, which carries the most common genes and DNA. The sample has roughly 240,000 distinct CDR3 sequences on record, 7.5% of them singletons. The top ten clonotypes cover approximately 5.4% of the sample. These data are also associated with another study on yellow fever vaccine responses in identical twins.

The source material was CD8+ T cells sorted from blood. The receptors were sampled from a woman aged 18-29 years in good health.

This clonotype was found many times. The rearrangement uses TRBV12-3 or TRBV12-4 and TRBJ2-7; D remains ambiguous. The germline V and J ends were trimmed by 3 bases and 3 bases, with 6 bases remaining between them. This CDR3 has 12 residues. For the CDR3, the DNA is TGTGCCAGCAGTTTCGGGTTCTACGAGCAGTACTTC. It is translated as CASSFGFYEQYF.

The chain carries TRBV6-4 and TRBJ1-1, with unresolved D. Looked up from germline, CDR1 is MRHNA and CDR2 is SNTAGT. The V and J ends lost 2 bases and 5 bases respectively, with 12 bases between them. CDR3 length: 14 residues. CDR3 coding DNA: TGTGCCAGCAGTGACCGGCCCGGGAGGACTGAAGCTTTCTTT. Protein: CASSDRPGRTEAFF.

This clonotype was counted between two and nine times. J is TRBJ2-7 and V is TRBV20-1, with TRBD1 as a possible D gene (6 bases). Germline V gene data show CDR1 as DFQATT and CDR2 as SNEGSKA (reference sequence). V was clipped by 5 bases and J by 5 bases, with 16 bases between them. This CDR3 region has 13 residues. The CDR3 loop reads CSAPTGLGNEQYV. CDR3 DNA sequence: TGCAGTGCTCCGACAGGCTTGGGTAACGAGCAGTACGTC.

This clonotype was observed a few times. The V call is TRBV12-3 or TRBV12-4, the J call TRBJ2-1; D call uncertain. The CDR3 runs 15 residues. V lost 6 bases and J 0 bases, leaving 12 bases between the germline ends. CDR3 protein: CASRDILSSYNEQFF. The DNA for the CDR3 is TGTGCCAGCAGGGATATCCTGAGCTCCTACAATGAGCAGTTCTTC.

This clonotype has just a few counts. This rearrangement joins TRBV7-9 to TRBJ2-5; D is possibly TRBD1 (6 bases). V was cut by 3 bases and J by 5 bases, with 22 bases left in between. The CDR3 is made up of 17 amino acids. The germline CDR1 and CDR2 sequences are SEHNR and FQNEAQ (reference sequence). The CDR3 reads CASSFFRGGPTDETQYF. The CDR3 DNA reads TGTGCCAGCAGCTTTTTTCGAGGGGGACCAACCGACGAGACCCAGTACTTC. Complete variable domain (other parts from reference TRBV7-9 and TRBJ2-5): DTGVSQNPRHKITKRGQNVTFRCDPISEHNRLYWYRQTLGQGPEFLTYFQNEAQLEKSRLLSDRFSAERPKGSFSTLEIQRTEQGDSAMYLCASSFFRGGPTDETQYFGPGTRLLVL.

V gene TRBV20-1 combines with J gene TRBJ1-4; D is ambiguous. CDR1 and CDR2 (germline): DFQATT, SNEGSKA (reference sequence). The CDR3 has 18 amino acids. The V gene lost 1 base and the J gene lost 0 bases, with 18 bases spanning the gap. The CDR3 protein is CSARALGSVPPTNEKLFF. CDR3 nucleotide sequence: TGCAGTGCTAGAGCCCTCGGTAGCGTCCCACCAACTAATGAAAAACTGTTTTTT.

This rearrangement joins TRBV29-1 to TRBJ2-7; 12 bases are a match to TRBD2. Germline V gene sequence: CDR1 SQVTM, CDR2 ANQGSEA. V dropped 1 base and J dropped 3; count of bases not matched to a gene: 1. CDR3 length: 14 residues. The CDR3 spells CSVEGLAGVYEQYF. The CDR3 DNA is TGCAGCGTTGAAGGACTAGCGGGAGTCTACGAGCAGTACTTC.

This clonotype has at least ten counts. In DNA, the CDR3 is TGCAGTGCACGTGACGGCACGTATGGCTACACCTTC. It translates to CSARDGTYGYTF. The chain combines TRBV20-1 with TRBJ1-2; no reliable D call. Germline CDR1 and CDR2: DFQATT and SNEGSKA (reference sequence). The germline V and J ends were trimmed by 6 bases and 5 bases, with 13 bases remaining between them. The CDR3 runs 12 residues.

In this sample, this clonotype turned up a few times. This chain links TRBV5-4 with TRBJ2-1; D possibly corresponds to TRBD1 (6 bases). Germline-derived CDR1 and CDR2 are SGHNT and YYREEE (reference sequence). The CDR3 has 14 residues. The V end lost 3 bases, the J end lost 8 bases, and 15 bases lay between the germline ends. CDR3 sequence reads: CASSSPGDWDEQFF. CDR3 DNA sequence: TGTGCCAGCAGCTCACCAGGGGATTGGGATGAGCAGTTCTTC. Full variable domain (rest looked up from reference TRBV5-4 and TRBJ2-1): ETGVTQSPTHLIKTRGQQVTLRCSSQSGHNTVSWYQQALGQGPQFIFQYYREEENGRGNFPPRFSGLQFPNYSSELNVNALELDDSALYLCASSSPGDWDEQFFGPGTRLTVL.

This clonotype was picked up many times. The V call is TRBV28, the J call TRBJ2-1, with 8 bases fitting TRBD1. This CDR3 has 16 amino acids. The germline gives CDR1 MDHEN, CDR2 SYDVKM. The ends lost 6 bases at V and 9 bases at J; junction bases unmatched: 16. The CDR3 nucleotides are TGTGCCAGCAGACCCGCCTCCAGGGGGCTGGGGGGTGAGCAGTTCTTC. Its protein product is CASRPASRGLGGEQFF.

The sample holds a few counts of this clonotype. The J gene is TRBJ2-7, the V gene TRBV4-1; 7 bases fit TRBD2. This CDR3 region has 17 residues. Germline loops: CDR1 MGHRA, CDR2 YSYEKL. Germline trimming cut 0 bases from V and 1 base from J; bases unmatched to any gene: 9. The CDR3 sequence is CASSQDGEGRGSYEQYF. The CDR3 region has the DNA TGCGCCAGCAGCCAAGATGGGGAGGGGAGAGGGTCCTACGAGCAGTACTTC.

In this sample, this clonotype turned up many times. The chain has TRBV15 and TRBJ2-1; D call uncertain. Germline CDR1 LNHNV, CDR2 YYDKDF (reference sequence). Trimming took 6 bases from V and 0 from J, leaving 9 bases between them. The CDR3 runs to 14 residues. This CDR3 is CATSYPPSYNEQFF. For the CDR3, the DNA is TGTGCCACCAGTTACCCCCCCTCCTACAATGAGCAGTTCTTC.

The table lists this clonotype with many counts. The chain is built from TRBV11-2 and TRBJ2-7, with no clear D. Germline-derived CDR1 and CDR2 are SGHAT and FQNNGV. The CDR3 has 14 amino acids. Trimming shortened V by 5 bases and J by 1 base, and 12 bases separated the two germline ends. The CDR3 is CASSPMGTSYEQYV. CDR3 in DNA: TGTGCCAGCAGCCCAATGGGAACTTCCTACGAGCAGTACGTC.

This clonotype was seen more than once but under ten times. The chain couples TRBV2 to TRBJ2-3; D not certain. V was cut by 4 bases and J by 2 bases, with 16 bases left in between. This CDR3 region has 16 residues. Germline CDR1 reads SNHLY; CDR2 reads FYNNEI. The CDR3 region is CASSAPLARYTDTQYF. The DNA of the CDR3 is TGTGCCAGCAGTGCCCCCCTGGCGCGGTACACAGATACGCAGTATTTT.

This clonotype has ten or more counts. The chain recombines TRBV5-1 with TRBJ2-2; D call uncertain. The CDR3 covers 15 residues. V lost 1 base to trimming and J lost 0 bases, with 7 bases between them. CDR1 SGHRS and CDR2 YFSETQ come from the germline V gene. In DNA form, the CDR3 reads TGCGCCAGCAGCTTGAGGCAGGCGAACACCGGGGAGCTGTTTTTT. Translating gives CASSLRQANTGELFF.

This chain links TRBV4-1 with TRBJ2-3; 11 nucleotides line up with TRBD2. V lost 1 base and J lost 6; bases outside the gene matches: 9. Looked up from germline, CDR1 is MGHRA and CDR2 is YSYEKL. This CDR3 is built from 17 residues. The CDR3 loop is CASSQVLAGGLSDTQYF. The CDR3 nucleotides are TGCGCCAGCAGCCAAGTGCTAGCGGGGGGACTCTCGGATACGCAGTATTTT.

This clonotype was detected a few times. The chain joins TRBV5-1 to TRBJ1-1; D remains ambiguous. Trimming took 2 bases from V and 5 from J, leaving 13 bases between them. The germline V gene has CDR1 SGHRS and CDR2 YFSETQ. This CDR3 contains 14 residues. CDR3 nucleotides: TGCGCCAGCAGCTTAAAGAGGGCGAGGACTGAAGCTTTCTTT. This sequence encodes CASSLKRARTEAFF.

This clonotype was observed at least ten times. The chain recombines TRBV7-9 with TRBJ2-1, with TRBD2 matching over 14 bases. The CDR3 loop spans 16 amino acids. V gave up 5 bases and J gave up 7 bases; unmatched junction bases: 7. The germline V gene encodes CDR1 SEHNR and CDR2 FQNEAQ (reference sequence). The CDR3 bases are TGTGCCAGCAGCCCCTCGACTAGCGGGAGGGGAAATGAGCAGTTCTTC. It encodes CASSPSTSGRGNEQFF.

This clonotype was seen many times. The CDR3 loop reads CASSRDSPYEQYF. The CDR3 nucleotides read TGTGCCAGCAGCCGGGACAGTCCCTACGAGCAGTACTTC. The J gene is TRBJ2-7, the V gene TRBV12-3 or TRBV12-4; 7 bases align to TRBD1. This CDR3 is 13 amino acids long. V shed 6 bases and J 2 bases; nucleotides not matched to a gene: 4.

The table lists this clonotype with a few counts. Sequence at one end of the junction differs from germline and may be a read error. The chain combines TRBV10-1 with TRBJ2-3; no firm D call. Germline CDR1 and CDR2: WNHNN and SYGVQD (reference sequence). This CDR3 comprises 15 residues. CDR3 loop: CASSQSVALTDTQYF. The CDR3 DNA follows: TGCGCCAGCAGTCAGTCAGTCGCCCTCACAGATACGCAGTATTTT.

The genes are TRBV28 and TRBJ1-4; the match to TRBD1 covers 7 bases. The CDR3 has 15 residues. The J segment lost 6 bases and the V segment lost 3 bases, leaving 7 bases of the junction unmatched. The germline gives CDR1 MDHEN, CDR2 SYDVKM. CDR3 region: CASSFSRGDDEKLFF. CDR3 nucleotides: TGTGCCAGCAGTTTCTCCAGGGGGGATGATGAAAAACTGTTTTTT. Full variable domain (outside the CDR3, taken from reference TRBV28 and TRBJ1-4): DVKVTQSSRYLVKRTGEKVFLECVQDMDHENMFWYRQDPGLGLRLIYFSYDVKMKEKGDIPEGYSVSREKKERFSLILESASTNQTSMYLCASSFSRGDDEKLFFGSGTQLSVL.

This chain links TRBV6-5 with TRBJ2-3, with TRBD2 matching 8 bases. CDR1 MNHEY and CDR2 SVGAGI come from the germline V gene. The CDR3 is made up of 16 amino acids. Losses at the gene ends were 2 bases for V and 6 bases for J; bases not matched to a gene: 10. The DNA of the CDR3 is TGTGCCAGCAGTTACGTTCCCAGCGGGAGTGGTGATACGCAGTATTTT. It codes for CASSYVPSGSGDTQYF.

This chain joins TRBV12-5 and TRBJ2-1; D perhaps matches TRBD2 (6 bases). Germline CDR1 is LGHNT and CDR2 is FRNRAP. The CDR3 is 11 amino acids. Between the trimmed V and J ends, which lost 10 bases and 8 bases, there was a span of 12 bases. This chain's CDR3 is CATPWGDEQFF. CDR3 bases: TGTGCTACCCCCTGGGGGGATGAGCAGTTCTTC.

V and J are TRBV7-9 and TRBJ2-7; a possible D gene is TRBD1 (5 bases). Germline V gene data show CDR1 as SEHNR and CDR2 as FQNEAQ (reference sequence). The CDR3 has 13 amino acids. Between the trimmed V and J ends, which lost 2 bases and 6 bases, there was a span of 11 bases. This CDR3 is CASSLNAQGEQYV. In DNA form, the CDR3 reads TGTGCCAGCAGCTTAAACGCGCAGGGCGAGCAGTACGTC.

The table lists this clonotype with many counts. This chain links TRBV9 with TRBJ2-1, with 11 bases identical to TRBD2. V was clipped by 4 bases and J by 7 bases; unmatched bases: 7. Germline CDR1 reads SGDLS; CDR2 reads YYNGEE. This CDR3 is 15 amino acids long. CDR3 region: CASSPRTSGLNEQFF. The DNA of the CDR3 is TGTGCCAGCAGCCCAAGGACTAGCGGGTTGAATGAGCAGTTCTTC.

This clonotype came up many times. The rearrangement links TRBV20-1 to TRBJ1-6, with 9 bases that match TRBD1. Germline assignment: CDR1 DFQATT and CDR2 SNEGSKA (reference sequence). The CDR3 has 14 amino acids. J was trimmed by 9 bases and V by 4 bases; bases with no gene match: 7. As DNA, the CDR3 is TGCAGTGCTAACACAGGGGGCGAGGGTTCACCCCTCCACTTT. Translation: CSANTGGEGSPLHF.

V is TRBV7-9 and J is TRBJ2-1, with TRBD1 identical over 7 bases. After removal of 5 bases from V and 2 bases from J, the junction contained 9 bases not matched to a gene. The CDR3 is 16 residues long. Germline assignment: CDR1 SEHNR and CDR2 FQNEAQ (reference sequence). CDR3 sequence reads: CASSPRDRDTYNEQFF. The CDR3 DNA follows: TGTGCCAGCAGCCCCCGGGACAGAGACACCTACAATGAGCAGTTCTTC.

Turning to this clonotype: Just one base apart from a much larger clone, this may be a read error. The genes are TRBV9 and TRBJ2-5; TRBD2 might be the D (6 bases). Germline V lookup: CDR1 SGDLS, CDR2 YYNGEE. The CDR3 loop spans 16 amino acids. CDR3 DNA: TGTGCCAGCAGCCCTAGTGGACGGGAGAGGAGTGAGACCCAGCACTTC. It translates to CASSPSGRERSETQHF. The full variable domain, completed using reference TRBV9 and TRBJ2-5, is DSGVTQTPKHLITATGQRVTLRCSPRSGDLSVYWYQQSLDQGLQFLIQYYNGEERAKGNILERFSAQQFPDLHSELNLSSLELGDSALYFCASSPSGRERSETQHFGPGTRLLVL.

The chain employs TRBV12-3 or TRBV12-4 and TRBJ2-5; the D gene is possibly TRBD1 (7 bases). The CDR3 loop spans 14 amino acids. The V end lost 10 bases, the J end lost 5 bases, and 20 bases lay between the germline ends. CDR3 protein: CANSGGRSCETQYF. CDR3 DNA sequence: TGTGCCAACTCAGGGGGGCGGTCCTGCGAGACCCAGTACTTC.

This clonotype was seen ten or more times. V usage is TRBV7-9 and J usage is TRBJ1-2, with D possibly TRBD1 on 6 matching bases. V was clipped by 8 bases and J by 8 bases, with 15 bases between them. The CDR3 loop spans 12 amino acids. Germline V CDR1 and CDR2: SEHNR, FQNEAQ (reference sequence). The CDR3 DNA reads as TGTGCCAGCGAGGGGGTGGGAAAAGGCTACACCTTC. This codes for CASEGVGKGYTF.

This clonotype appeared many times. This rearrangement joins TRBV4-1 to TRBJ2-2; D is possibly TRBD2 (6 bases). V lost 2 bases to trimming and J lost 5 bases, with 15 bases between them. The CDR3 spans 16 residues. Germline V gene data show CDR1 as MGHRA and CDR2 as YSYEKL. The DNA for the CDR3 is TGCGCCAGCAGCCAAAGTACTAGCCGGGGGACCGGGGAGCTGTTTTTT. Protein product: CASSQSTSRGTGELFF.